This T cell receptor (beta chain) derives from a study of OX40 agonist ivuxolimab in advanced cancers. About the study: Patients were dosed intravenously with ivuxolimab at 0.01 to 10 mg/kg every 2 weeks. Patients achieving partial responses numbered three: one hepatocellular carcinoma case and two cutaneous melanoma cases.

Study conclusions and caveats: Compared with CD4+, CD8+ T cells on average had more expanded clones.

Germline V gives CDR1 MNHEY, CDR2 SMNVEV (reference sequence). Trimming left V 2 bases short and J 5 bases short, with 9 bases between. The CDR3 sequence is 13 residues long. A note on this clone: Its antigen is unidentified.

Profiled with immunoSEQ multiplex PCR; TCRdb holds only in-frame clones, not every one. The profile shows approximately 72,000 clones, about 83% of them singletons. The investigators sampled blood at baseline, at cycle 4 day 1, and at cycle 7 day 1. This material consisted of CD4+ or CD8+ T cells sorted from blood, taken in a trial of the OX40 agonist ivuxolimab. This chain uses TRBV27 with TRBJ2-5, with D uncertain. The source of this sequence is an adult with an advanced solid tumor such as melanoma, head and neck, liver or kidney cancer. The CDR3 bases are TGTGCCAGCAGTTTAGAAAGTGCTGAGACCCAGTACTTC. Its translation: CASSLESAETQYF.